What follows describes a single T cell receptor (beta chain). Antigen specificity is unknown. This entry belongs to a study of blood T cells in healthy people across ages. The authors ran a second PCR of about 6 to 11 cycles using a sample-barcoded 5' primer and a J-beta primer mix. Each sample yielded at least 3 million CDR3-containing paired-end reads. TCRdb re-called the 5' RACE reads with MiXCR, one entry per CDR3 protein. The sample records about 1.1 million distinct CDR3 sequences, roughly two fifths being singletons. Each sample yielded at least 5.5 micrograms of PBMC total RNA. Study observations and caveats: PBMCs left unsorted prevented a conclusive naive versus antigen-experienced comparison. Estimates drawn from one million T cells were deemed to understate diversity.

The V end lost 7 bases, the J end lost 3 bases, and 6 bases lay between the germline ends. The germline CDR1 and CDR2 sequences are MNHNS and SASEGT. The CDR3 contains 11 residues. The chain couples TRBV6-1 to TRBJ1-1; D gene unclear. The receptor's source is a man aged 18 to 29 in good health. The sample taken for sequencing was blood. This chain's CDR3 is CASIWDTEAFF. In nucleotides, the CDR3 is TGTGCCAGCATCTGGGACACTGAAGCTTTCTTT.